This T cell receptor beta chain was found in a study of T cells expressing NK-cell markers (dated by TCRdb to the early 2020s). For context, the study as a whole: TCR beta-chain repertoires were profiled in sorted CD3+CD56+NKG2C+, CD3+CD56+NKG2C- and CD3+CD56-NKG2C+ T-cell subsets from several donors. Among the eight sequenced donors, only one was HCMV-seronegative, while the other seven were HCMV-seropositive. All eight donors whose samples were sequenced were randomly selected healthy volunteers, three of them men and five women. The libraries were sequenced on Illumina HiSeq 2000/2500, MiSeq or NextSeq, producing 2 x 150 bp reads. Results the study describes overall, beyond this receptor: Those dominant clonotypes were again the most abundant among CD3+CD56-NKG2C+ cells in several donors, at roughly 28.3-60.1%. It remained unclear whether the expanded NKG2C-expressing T cell clones were specific for HCMV antigens. For roughly six donors, the dominant CD3+CD56+NKG2C+ clonotypes were among the top 10 CD8+ clonotypes and accounted for about 1.0-7.0% of CD8+ T cells.

HCMV serostatus was determined by detecting HCMV-specific IgG in serum with a commercial ELISA kit. Ficoll density gradient centrifugation was used to isolate peripheral blood mononuclear cells from blood. In regard to this clonotype: What antigen it recognizes has not been identified.

The sequencing machine was an Illumina HiSeq 2000. The TCR beta cDNA libraries were made using 5'RACE template switching, a step that added both a universal primer site and unique molecular identifiers. cDNA synthesis was primed from the TCR beta constant segment, followed by two successive PCR amplification steps. Processing in the source paper ran as follows. MIGEC handled demultiplexing of the reads and grouping by UMI, while MiTCR was used to assemble and quantify clonotypes. To exclude erroneous sequences, any TCR cDNA sequence not supported by at least two reads was discarded. The tcR package was used for downstream repertoire analysis, and clonotypes were matched between fractions using CDR3 nucleotide sequence together with V segment. VDJmatch was used to annotate antigen specificity against VDJdb, with one amino acid substitution allowed in CDR3. TCRdb reprocessed the reads and provides one entry for every CDR3 protein sequence; no DNA is given. The V and J calls were determined by TCRdb, not by the authors. This sample's table carries under 600,000 distinct CDR3 sequences. Approximately 1.4% of the sample belongs to the ten largest clones.

The TCR was taken from a woman aged 45-65 years in good health. Donor details come from another sample of the same person, matched by shared clones. The sequenced sample was blood T cells: a sorted CD56 or NKG2C T cell subset, CD4+ or CD8+ T cells, or bulk PBMC T cells (not recorded which).

The CDR3 in this case is CASSSNRGTNEKLFF. Recombination linked TRBV12-3 or TRBV12-4 to TRBJ1-4; TCRdb outputs TRBD1, but without DNA this stays unchecked. The CDR3 contains 15 residues, cysteine and phenylalanine counted. No DNA is listed.